Presented here are 25 T cell receptor beta chains from one specimen sequenced in a study of technical replicates of blood from a handful of donors. Clones were read by immunoSEQ multiplex PCR, and TCRdb kept only the in-frame ones, dropping some. The table shows some 76,000 clones, with 94% occurring only once. The sample comprised T cells isolated from PBMCs. These receptors all come from a human donor in good health.

The rearrangement links TRBV25-1 to TRBJ2-7; 10 nucleotides match TRBD2. The length of the CDR3 is 15 residues. Germline trimming cut 3 bases from V and 6 bases from J; bases unmatched to any gene: 8. Germline CDR1 is MGHDK and CDR2 is SYGVNS. This CDR3 is CASSESLAGVSEQYF. The CDR3 bases are TGTGCCAGCAGTGAGTCTCTAGCGGGAGTTTCCGAGCAGTACTTC.

The V gene is TRBV6-5, the J gene TRBJ2-7, with 11 bases fitting TRBD1. This CDR3 region has 13 residues. The trim removed 7 bases at V and 5 bases at J, leaving 4 bases unmatched. Per the germline V gene, CDR1 is MNHEY and CDR2 is SVGAGI. CDR3 bases: TGTGCCAGCAAGGGACAGGGGGAAAACGAGCAGTACTTC. Translating gives CASKGQGENEQYF.

The chain's CDR3 is CAWSGQGGGEKLFF. CDR3 DNA: TGTGCCTGGAGTGGACAGGGGGGGGGTGAAAAACTGTTTTTT. V gene TRBV30 combines with J gene TRBJ1-4; 9 positions match TRBD1. Germline CDR1 and CDR2: GTSNPN and SVGIG (reference sequence). The ends lost 1 base at V and 7 bases at J; junction bases unmatched: 4. CDR3 length: 14 amino acids.

This sequence joins TRBV9 and TRBJ2-3, with a tentative D call TRBD2 (5 bases). The CDR3 runs to 16 residues. V gave up 0 bases and J gave up 0 bases, with 11 bases separating them. The germline V gene encodes CDR1 SGDLS and CDR2 YYNGEE. The CDR3 bases are TGTGCCAGCAGCGTAGGCGGCGGGTCTAGCACAGATACGCAGTATTTT. Translated, it gives CASSVGGGSSTDTQYF.

The count of this clone is one. The rearrangement links TRBV11-3 to TRBJ2-3; D not resolved. CDR3 length: 12 amino acids. Germline V gene lookup returns CDR1 SGHNT and CDR2 YENEEA. V lost 5 bases, J lost 1 base, and 4 bases lay in between. CDR3 in DNA: TGTGCCAGCAGCACAGGCACAGATACGCAGTATTTT. This gives the protein CASSTGTDTQYF.

This chain connects TRBV4-1 to TRBJ2-3; D remains ambiguous. CDR1 and CDR2 from the germline V gene are MGHRA and YSYEKL. Trimming pared 0 bases from V and 2 bases from J, leaving 6 bases between. CDR3 size: 14 residues. The CDR3: CASSQERVTDTQYF. The CDR3 DNA reads TGCGCCAGCAGCCAAGAACGGGTCACAGATACGCAGTATTTT.

The CDR3 DNA sequence: TGTGCCAGCAGCTTAAGACTAGCGGGGGCCACAGATACGCAGTATTTT. It specifies CASSLRLAGATDTQYF. The chain carries TRBV5-8 and TRBJ2-3; 12 bases agree with TRBD2. Germline CDR1 and CDR2: SGHTS and YDEGEE. This CDR3 contains 16 residues. V lost 2 bases to trimming and J lost 2 bases; unmatched junction nucleotides: 3. Full variable domain (outside the CDR3, taken from reference TRBV5-8 and TRBJ2-3): EAGVTQSPTHLIKTRGQQATLRCSPISGHTSVYWYQQALGLGLQFLLWYDEGEERNRGNFPPRFSGRQFPNYSSELNVNALELEDSALYLCASSLRLAGATDTQYFGPGTRLTVL.

The chain combines TRBV15 with TRBJ1-2; D is possibly TRBD1 (5 bases). Germline CDR1 LNHNV, CDR2 YYDKDF (reference sequence). The V and J ends lost 3 bases and 0 bases respectively, with 8 bases between them. This CDR3 is built from 14 residues. The CDR3 region has the DNA TGTGCCACCAGCAGGCTGACAGCTAACTATGGCTACACCTTC. It specifies CATSRLTANYGYTF.

The rearrangement links TRBV9 to TRBJ2-1, with 11 bases fitting TRBD1. Germline lookup yields CDR1 SGDLS and CDR2 YYNGEE. The CDR3 contains 14 residues. The trim removed 2 bases at V and 8 bases at J, leaving 3 bases unmatched. The CDR3 DNA is TGTGCCAGCAGCGTGGGACAGGGGGGTGATGAGCAGTTCTTC. Protein sequence: CASSVGQGGDEQFF.

The J gene is TRBJ2-1, the V gene TRBV29-1, with 8 nucleotides matching TRBD2. This CDR3 has 11 amino acids. The germline gives CDR1 SQVTM, CDR2 ANQGSEA. Germline trimming cut 5 bases from V and 14 bases from J; bases unmatched to any gene: 8. The CDR3 spells CSVNRAGVEFF. The DNA of the CDR3 is TGCAGCGTTAACAGAGCGGGAGTGGAGTTCTTC.

V gene TRBV29-1 combines with J gene TRBJ1-1; unclear D gene. The CDR3 runs 15 residues. CDR1 is SQVTM, CDR2 ANQGSEA, per germline. V was pared by 1 base and J by 0 bases, with 12 bases between. The CDR3 protein is CSVEVGRKMNTEAFF. The CDR3 bases are TGCAGCGTTGAAGTGGGCAGAAAGATGAACACTGAAGCTTTCTTT.

The chain employs TRBV9 and TRBJ2-5, with 13 bases lining up with TRBD2. Germline CDR1 is SGDLS and CDR2 is YYNGEE. This CDR3 contains 17 residues. The ends lost 3 bases at V and 5 bases at J; junction bases unmatched: 10. As DNA, the CDR3 is TGTGCCAGCAGCGGACTAGCGGGAGGCGGCCCAAAGGAGACCCAGTACTTC. It specifies CASSGLAGGGPKETQYF.

The rearrangement uses TRBV4-3 and TRBJ2-3, with TRBD2 identical over 12 bases. Trimming cost V 2 bases and J 5 bases; bases outside gene matches: 5. The CDR3 spans 16 residues. Germline lookup yields CDR1 LGHNA and CDR2 YSLEER. The CDR3 region has the DNA TGCGCCAGCAGCCAAAGACTAGCGGGAGAAGGAGATACGCAGTATTTT. It specifies CASSQRLAGEGDTQYF.

The chain recombines TRBV7-8 with TRBJ2-7; 14 bases line up with TRBD2. This CDR3 comprises 15 residues. Trimming at V came to 5 bases and at J to 4 bases, leaving 4 bases not matched to a gene. Germline CDR1 reads SGHVS; CDR2 reads FQNEAQ. CDR3 region: CASSPGTSGGYEQYF. Written as DNA, the CDR3 is TGTGCCAGCAGCCCAGGGACTAGCGGGGGATACGAGCAGTACTTC. Looking up the rest from reference TRBV7-8 and TRBJ2-7 gives the full variable domain: GAGVSQSPRYKVAKRGQDVALRCDPISGHVSLFWYQQALGQGPEFLTYFQNEAQLDKSGLPSDRFFAERPEGSVSTLKIQRTQQEDSAVYLCASSPGTSGGYEQYFGPGTRLTVT.

This clone was seen a single time. The chain employs TRBV5-1 and TRBJ1-1; TRBD1 aligns across 8 bases. Germline-derived CDR1 and CDR2 are SGHRS and YFSETQ. This CDR3 region has 14 residues. V shed 5 bases, J shed 5 bases, and the junction held 8 bases outside the gene matches. The CDR3, as DNA: TGCGCCAGCAGGGAGGGACAGGAGGTGACTGAAGCTTTCTTT. Its protein is CASREGQEVTEAFF.

The chain employs TRBV5-4 and TRBJ1-2, with TRBD1 identical over 10 bases. This CDR3 region has 14 residues. Germline V lookup: CDR1 SGHNT, CDR2 YYREEE (reference sequence). Germline trimming cut 5 bases from V and 7 bases from J; bases unmatched to any gene: 8. CDR3 loop: CASSPGGDRGGYTF. CDR3 DNA: TGTGCCAGCAGTCCCGGTGGGGACAGGGGTGGCTACACCTTC.

The V call is TRBV29-1, the J call TRBJ2-7; 7 bases map to TRBD2. CDR3 size: 13 residues. J lost 6 bases, V lost 6 bases, and 11 bases had no gene match. Germline V gives CDR1 SQVTM, CDR2 ANQGSEA. Here the CDR3 reads CSVPRAGAGEQYF. CDR3 nucleotide sequence: TGCAGCGTCCCCAGGGCGGGAGCGGGCGAGCAGTACTTC.

V usage is TRBV7-9 and J usage is TRBJ2-1, with 7 bases fitting TRBD1. Germline-derived CDR1 and CDR2 are SEHNR and FQNEAQ (reference sequence). The CDR3 runs 13 residues. V lost 5 bases to trimming and J lost 10 bases; unmatched junction nucleotides: 8. This CDR3 is CASSPDRSGEQFF. In DNA form, the CDR3 reads TGTGCCAGCAGCCCGGACAGGTCAGGCGAGCAGTTCTTC.

The V call is TRBV19, the J call TRBJ1-5, with D possibly matching TRBD1 (5 bases). V was trimmed by 3 bases and J by 0 bases, leaving 18 bases between them. The germline CDR1 and CDR2 sequences are LNHDA and SQIVND (reference sequence). CDR3 size: 18 residues. CDR3 in DNA: TGTGCCAGTAGTATTATTAGTTTCCAGGGTCGTAGCAATCAGCCCCAGCATTTT. Its translation is CASSIISFQGRSNQPQHF.

The chain joins TRBV7-2 to TRBJ2-7; 7 bases match TRBD1. Germline loops: CDR1 SGHTA, CDR2 FQGNSA. CDR3 size: 18 residues. Unmatched junction bases numbered 19, after V lost 5 bases and J lost 3 bases. The CDR3 sequence is CASSLSHLTGSSFYEQYF. CDR3 in DNA: TGTGCCAGCAGCCTTAGCCATCTGACAGGGTCGAGTTTCTACGAGCAGTACTTC.

This clone was found a few times. The J gene is TRBJ2-3, the V gene TRBV30; D uncertain. CDR1 is GTSNPN and CDR2 is SVGIG in the germline V gene (reference sequence). The V and J ends lost 8 bases and 8 bases respectively, with 14 bases between them. The CDR3 length is 11 residues. The CDR3 DNA sequence: TGTGCCGCCACCTGGGCTCTTACGCAGTATTTT. It translates to CAATWALTQYF.

The J gene is TRBJ1-1, the V gene TRBV6-6; 9 positions match TRBD1. CDR3 length: 15 amino acids. Losses at the gene ends were 2 bases for V and 1 base for J; bases not matched to a gene: 2. Germline V lookup: CDR1 MNHNY, CDR2 SVGAGI (reference sequence). The CDR3 region has the DNA TGTGCCAGCAGTTACCCGGGACAGGGGAACACTGAAGCTTTCTTT. Translating it yields CASSYPGQGNTEAFF.

This chain connects TRBV6-1 to TRBJ1-2, with D unclear. V was shortened by 6 bases and J by 3 bases, with 14 bases between the two germline ends. This CDR3 has 14 residues. Looked up from germline, CDR1 is MNHNS and CDR2 is SASEGT. Here the CDR3 reads CASRLFGEDYGYTF. Here the CDR3 DNA reads TGTGCCAGCAGACTTTTCGGGGAAGACTATGGCTACACCTTC.

This rearrangement joins TRBV27 to TRBJ2-1, with 14 bases identical to TRBD2. V dropped 5 bases and J dropped 7; count of bases not matched to a gene: 19. Per germline, CDR1 MNHEY and CDR2 SMNVEV (reference sequence). This CDR3 region has 20 residues. The CDR3 reads CASSATFGGTSGSYRNEQFF. The CDR3 DNA follows: TGTGCCAGCAGTGCGACCTTTGGGGGGACTAGCGGGAGTTATAGGAATGAGCAGTTCTTC.

The chain employs TRBV28 and TRBJ2-3, with 7 positions matching TRBD2. With V trimmed by 3 bases and J by 0 bases, 6 bases remained unmatched. The CDR3 consists of 16 residues. CDR1 is MDHEN and CDR2 is SYDVKM in the germline V gene. The CDR3 region is CASSFPAGISTDTQYF. The CDR3 DNA sequence: TGTGCCAGCAGTTTCCCAGCGGGGATAAGCACAGATACGCAGTATTTT. The whole variable domain, filled in from reference TRBV28 and TRBJ2-3, reads DVKVTQSSRYLVKRTGEKVFLECVQDMDHENMFWYRQDPGLGLRLIYFSYDVKMKEKGDIPEGYSVSREKKERFSLILESASTNQTSMYLCASSFPAGISTDTQYFGPGTRLTVL.